A selection of T cell receptor beta chains follows, all from one sample in a study of T cells in Graves' hyperthyroidism and ophthalmopathy. TCRdb reanalysed the multiplex PCR reads using MiXCR and keeps one entry per CDR3 protein. The repertoire holds roughly 250,000 distinct CDR3 sequences, with about 15% as singletons. The sample was blood. The receptors derive from a woman between 40 and 55 years old with Graves' hyperthyroidism that later progressed to Graves' ophthalmopathy. CDR3s include the opening cysteine and the closing phenylalanine or tryptophan. The order of the fields is clone size, V gene, J gene, D gene, CDR3 protein, CDR3 DNA. A D gene is named only where the DNA matches it firmly. For some rows the clone size is stated as once, few or many, or as a class when expanded; others skip it.

many	TRBV7-9	TRBJ2-4	TRBD1	CASTLLQGDKNIQYF	TGTGCCAGCACTCTACTGCAGGGGGACAAAAACATTCAGTACTTC
many	TRBV18	TRBJ2-7	TRBD2	CASSPVAGDTYEQYF	TGTGCCAGCTCACCGGTGGCGGGAGATACCTACGAGCAGTACTTC
many	TRBV2	TRBJ1-4	.	CATWLEENEKLFF	TGTGCCACTTGGTTAGAAGAAAATGAAAAACTGTTTTTT
many	TRBV6-1	TRBJ1-1	TRBD1	CASKDRVKTEAFF	TGTGCCAGCAAGGACAGGGTGAAGACTGAAGCTTTCTTT
many	TRBV5-1	TRBJ2-1	.	CASSLVSGLNEQFF	TGCGCCAGCAGCTTGGTATCGGGACTCAATGAGCAGTTCTTC
many	TRBV5-1	TRBJ2-7	TRBD2	CASSQVSSGFSYEQYF	TGCGCCAGCAGCCAAGTGTCTAGCGGGTTCTCCTACGAGCAGTACTTC
many	TRBV10-3	TRBJ1-2	.	CAISEFEGANYGYTF	TGTGCCATCAGTGAGTTCGAGGGGGCTAACTATGGCTACACCTTC
many	TRBV28	TRBJ2-2	.	CASSFRGKNTGELFF	TGTGCCAGCAGTTTTCGCGGGAAGAACACCGGGGAGCTGTTTTTT
.	TRBV7-8	TRBJ2-3	.	CASSLAGQGRSTDTQYF	TGTGCCAGCAGCTTAGCGGGGCAGGGTAGGAGCACAGATACGCAGTATTTT
.	TRBV9	TRBJ2-2	.	CASSVDSFGPGELFF	TGTGCCAGCAGCGTTGACAGCTTCGGTCCCGGGGAGCTGTTTTTT
many	TRBV19	TRBJ2-3	.	CASSTLGQTNYTQYF	TGTGCCAGTAGTACTTTAGGGCAGACCAATTATACGCAGTATTTT
many	TRBV6-1	TRBJ2-1	.	CASSHNGNEQFF	TGTGCCAGCAGTCATAACGGCAATGAGCAGTTCTTC
many	TRBV7-6	TRBJ2-2	TRBD1	CASSLGQGPAGELFF	TGTGCCAGCAGCCTGGGACAGGGGCCGGCCGGGGAGCTGTTTTTT
.	TRBV5-6	TRBJ1-5	TRBD1	CASSSGTGGISNQPQHF	TGTGCCAGCAGCTCCGGGACAGGGGGAATAAGCAATCAGCCCCAGCATTTT
many	TRBV6-2/TRBV6-3	TRBJ2-3	TRBD2	CASSWTSGADTQYF	TGTGCCAGCAGTTGGACTAGCGGAGCAGATACGCAGTATTTT
.	TRBV30	TRBJ2-7	.	CAWAKTDAYEQYF	TGTGCCTGGGCAAAGACAGATGCCTACGAGCAGTACTTC
few	TRBV7-9	TRBJ1-2	.	CASSPRLPSYGYTF	TGTGCCAGCAGCCCACGACTTCCCAGCTATGGCTACACCTTC
.	TRBV27	TRBJ1-4	.	CASSRNAYSGYNEKLFF	TGTGCCAGCAGTCGGAACGCTTATTCAGGGTATAATGAAAAACTGTTTTTT
many	TRBV28	TRBJ2-2	.	CASSLLFRTRDSSATGELFF	TGTGCCAGCAGTTTATTATTTCGAACCCGGGACTCCTCAGCAACCGGGGAGCTGTTTTTT
many	TRBV4-1	TRBJ2-5	TRBD2	CASSQAGTSIGETQYF	TGCGCCAGCAGCCAAGCAGGGACTAGTATTGGTGAGACCCAGTACTTC
.	TRBV12-3/TRBV12-4	TRBJ2-1	TRBD2	CASSPLAGINEQFF	TGTGCCAGCAGCCCACTAGCGGGAATCAATGAGCAGTTCTTC
many	TRBV12-3/TRBV12-4	TRBJ2-7	.	CASSRAGYEQYF	TGTGCCAGCAGCCGCGCCGGCTACGAGCAGTACTTC
many	TRBV7-8	TRBJ2-1	.	CASSFADNEQFF	TGTGCCAGCAGCTTCGCCGACAATGAGCAGTTCTTC
many	TRBV6-5	TRBJ2-1	TRBD1	CASSYGDRYNEQFF	TGTGCCAGCAGTTACGGGGACAGGTACAATGAGCAGTTCTTC
many	TRBV11-2	TRBJ2-6	.	CASSFTSGANVLTF	TGTGCCAGCAGCTTCACCTCTGGGGCCAACGTCCTGACTTTC
many	TRBV28	TRBJ1-1	.	CASSPWGRGSTEAFF	TGTGCCAGCAGTCCCTGGGGGCGGGGTAGCACTGAAGCTTTCTTT
many	TRBV7-9	TRBJ2-2	.	CASSLAWGRGTGELFF	TGTGCCAGCAGCCTCGCCTGGGGGCGCGGGACCGGGGAGCTGTTTTTT